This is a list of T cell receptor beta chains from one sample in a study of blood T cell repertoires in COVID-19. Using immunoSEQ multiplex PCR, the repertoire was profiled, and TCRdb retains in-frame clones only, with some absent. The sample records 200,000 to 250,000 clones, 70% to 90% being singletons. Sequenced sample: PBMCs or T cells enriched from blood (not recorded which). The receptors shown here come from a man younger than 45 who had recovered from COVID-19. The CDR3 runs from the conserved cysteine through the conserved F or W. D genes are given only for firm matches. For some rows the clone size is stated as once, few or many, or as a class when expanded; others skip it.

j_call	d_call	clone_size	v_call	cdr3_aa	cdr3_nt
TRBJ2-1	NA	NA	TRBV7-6	CASSAVERNYNEQFF	TGTGCCAGCAGCGCCGTTGAGCGGAACTACAATGAGCAGTTCTTC
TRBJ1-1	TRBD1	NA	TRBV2	CASRLTGGGTEAFF	TGTGCCAGCAGACTGACAGGGGGGGGCACTGAAGCTTTCTTT
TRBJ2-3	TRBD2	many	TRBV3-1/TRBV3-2	CASSPFSGSGTDTQYF	TGTGCCAGCAGTCCTTTCAGCGGGAGTGGGACAGATACGCAGTATTTT
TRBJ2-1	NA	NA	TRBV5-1	CASSLGGQAFGNEQFF	TGCGCCAGCAGCTTGGGTGGACAAGCCTTTGGCAATGAGCAGTTCTTC
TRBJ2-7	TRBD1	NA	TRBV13	CASSFGTGEQYF	TGTGCCAGCAGCTTTGGGACAGGTGAGCAGTACTTC
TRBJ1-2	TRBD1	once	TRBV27	CASHAGTGIYGYTF	TGTGCCAGCCACGCCGGGACAGGGATCTATGGCTACACCTTC
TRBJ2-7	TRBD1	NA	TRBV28	CASSGQGGTYEQYF	TGTGCCAGCAGCGGACAGGGTGGGACCTACGAGCAGTACTTC
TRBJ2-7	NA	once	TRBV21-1	CASSRMTPRSSYEQYF	TGTGCCAGCAGCCGGATGACCCCGAGGAGCTCCTACGAGCAGTACTTC
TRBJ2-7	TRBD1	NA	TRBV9	CASSVGQTGSYEQYF	TGTGCCAGCAGCGTAGGACAGACAGGGTCCTACGAGCAGTACTTC
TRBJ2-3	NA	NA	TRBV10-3	CAISEFGGLSDTQYF	TGTGCCATCAGTGAGTTTGGAGGGTTGTCAGATACGCAGTATTTT
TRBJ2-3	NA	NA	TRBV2	CASSESALHGTDTQYF	TGTGCCAGCAGTGAATCCGCATTACATGGCACAGATACGCAGTATTTT
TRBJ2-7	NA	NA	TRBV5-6	CASSLTSRPWEQYF	TGTGCCAGCAGCTTGACTAGCCGACCCTGGGAGCAGTACTTC
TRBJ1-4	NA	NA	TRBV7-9	CASSLVGLGELFF	TGTGCCAGCAGCTTAGTGGGGTTGGGAGAACTGTTTTTT
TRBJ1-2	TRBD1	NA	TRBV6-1	CASSVQGVMGNYGYTF	TGTGCCAGCAGTGTTCAGGGGGTGATGGGTAACTATGGCTACACCTTC
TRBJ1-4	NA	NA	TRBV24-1	CATSDSQREKLFF	TGTGCCACCAGTGATTCGCAGAGGGAGAAACTGTTTTTT
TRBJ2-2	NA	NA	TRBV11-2	CASSLKGEGTGELFF	TGTGCCAGCAGCTTAAAGGGGGAGGGGACCGGGGAGCTGTTTTTT
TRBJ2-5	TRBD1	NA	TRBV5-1	CASSRDSSQETQYF	TGCGCCAGCAGCCGGGACAGCTCACAAGAGACCCAGTACTTC
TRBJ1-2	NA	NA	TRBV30	CAWREGFTPPYGYTF	TGTGCCTGGAGGGAGGGGTTCACACCTCCCTATGGCTACACCTTC
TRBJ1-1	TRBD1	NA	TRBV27	CATARTGNTEAFF	TGTGCCACTGCCCGGACAGGAAACACTGAAGCTTTCTTT
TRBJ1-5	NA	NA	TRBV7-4	CPSSHAKGGGSNQPQHF	TGCCCCAGCAGCCACGCAAAAGGGGGGGGCAGCAATCAGCCCCAGCATTTT
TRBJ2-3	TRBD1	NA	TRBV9	CASSVAGDSHQYF	TGTGCCAGCAGCGTAGCTGGGGACAGCCATCAGTATTTT
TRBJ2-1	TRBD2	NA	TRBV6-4	CARAGVEQFF	TGTGCCAGAGCGGGAGTTGAGCAGTTCTTC
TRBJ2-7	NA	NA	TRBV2	CASRPGLGPYEQYF	TGTGCCAGCAGGCCGGGACTCGGGCCCTACGAGCAGTACTTC
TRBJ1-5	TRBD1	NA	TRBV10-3	CATKGQGAQSSNQPQHF	TGTGCCACGAAGGGACAGGGGGCTCAATCTAGCAATCAGCCCCAGCATTTT
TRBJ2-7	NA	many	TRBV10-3	CAIRTGTPFKNEQYF	TGTGCCATCAGGACGGGGACACCCTTTAAGAACGAGCAGTACTTC
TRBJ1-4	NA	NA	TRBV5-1	CASSEGYANEKLFF	TGCGCCAGCAGCGAGGGTTATGCTAATGAAAAACTGTTTTTT
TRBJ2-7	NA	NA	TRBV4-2	CASSTTMDSYEQYF	TGTGCCAGCAGCACAACGATGGACAGCTACGAGCAGTACTTC
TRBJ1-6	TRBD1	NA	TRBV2	CASRGTGLYSPLHF	TGTGCCAGCAGGGGGACAGGGCTGTATTCACCCCTCCACTTT
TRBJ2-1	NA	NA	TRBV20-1	CSARLYYEQFF	TGCAGTGCTAGACTCTACTATGAGCAGTTCTTC
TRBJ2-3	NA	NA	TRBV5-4	CASSFGQGLEYF	TGTGCCAGCAGCTTTGGGCAGGGTCTGGAGTATTTT
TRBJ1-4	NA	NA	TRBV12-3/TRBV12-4	CASTGTTNEKLFF	TGTGCCAGCACCGGGACAACTAATGAAAAACTGTTTTTT
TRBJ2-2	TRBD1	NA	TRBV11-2	CASRGDRVNTGELFF	TGTGCCAGCAGGGGGGACAGGGTAAACACCGGGGAGCTGTTTTTT
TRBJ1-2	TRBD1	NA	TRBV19	CASSAQGWQGYTF	TGTGCCAGTAGTGCACAGGGGTGGCAGGGCTACACCTTC
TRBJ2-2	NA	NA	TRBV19	CASSISQVKSGELFF	TGTGCCAGTAGTATCTCACAGGTCAAATCCGGGGAGCTGTTTTTT
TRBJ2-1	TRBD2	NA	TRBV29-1	CSGGTSGISSYNEQFF	TGCAGCGGCGGGACTAGCGGGATCAGCTCCTACAATGAGCAGTTCTTC
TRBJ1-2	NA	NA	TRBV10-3	CAISESARGYTF	TGTGCCATCAGTGAGTCGGCCCGTGGCTACACCTTC
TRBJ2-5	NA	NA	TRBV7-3	CASSKGAGQETQYF	TGTGCCAGCTCCAAAGGGGCAGGCCAGGAGACCCAGTACTTC
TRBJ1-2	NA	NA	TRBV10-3	CAISDDRVYGYTF	TGTGCCATCAGTGACGACAGAGTCTATGGCTACACCTTC
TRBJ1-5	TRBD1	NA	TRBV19	CASSTGTGWGNQPQHF	TGTGCCAGTAGTACGGGGACAGGTTGGGGCAATCAGCCCCAGCATTTT
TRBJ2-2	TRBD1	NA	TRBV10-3	CAISGQNHTGELFF	TGTGCCATCTCGGGACAGAACCACACCGGGGAGCTGTTTTTT
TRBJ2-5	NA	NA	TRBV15	CATSSGGRRETQYF	TGTGCCACCAGCAGCGGGGGGCGGCGAGAGACCCAGTACTTC
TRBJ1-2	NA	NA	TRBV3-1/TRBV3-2	CASSQERTVQYGYTF	TGTGCCAGCAGCCAAGAGAGGACAGTTCAATATGGCTACACCTTC
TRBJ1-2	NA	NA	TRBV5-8	CASSADSSYGYTF	TGTGCCAGCAGCGCGGACAGTTCCTATGGCTACACCTTC
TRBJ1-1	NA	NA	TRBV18	CASSPIPTGPNTEAFF	TGTGCCAGCTCCCCCATCCCAACAGGACCGAACACTGAAGCTTTCTTT
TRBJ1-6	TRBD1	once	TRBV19	CASRDLDRERNSPLHF	TGTGCCAGTAGAGACTTGGACAGGGAGCGGAATTCACCCCTCCACTTT
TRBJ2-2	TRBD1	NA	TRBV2	CASRRQGPNTGELFF	TGTGCCAGCAGACGACAGGGACCGAACACCGGGGAGCTGTTTTTT
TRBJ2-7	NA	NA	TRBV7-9	CASSLEVGGPEDF	TGTGCCAGCAGCTTAGAGGTTGGGGGCCCCGAAGACTTC
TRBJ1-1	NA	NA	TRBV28	CASGGWAVGNTEAFF	TGTGCCAGCGGGGGCTGGGCAGTTGGGAACACTGAAGCTTTCTTT
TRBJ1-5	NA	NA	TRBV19	CASSIVRVISHQPQHF	TGTGCCAGTAGTATAGTGCGGGTGATTAGCCATCAGCCCCAGCATTTT
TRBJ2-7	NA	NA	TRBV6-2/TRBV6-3	CASSSFYEQYF	TGTGCCAGCAGTTCCTTCTACGAGCAGTACTTC
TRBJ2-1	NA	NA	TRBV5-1	CASGRGDNEQFF	TGCGCCAGCGGGAGGGGGGACAATGAGCAGTTCTTC
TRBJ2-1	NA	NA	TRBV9	CASSVAGGVWNEQFF	TGTGCCAGCAGCGTAGCCGGGGGTGTATGGAATGAGCAGTTCTTC
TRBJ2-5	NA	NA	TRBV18	CASSPPAQGFSETQYF	TGTGCCAGCTCACCACCAGCCCAGGGGTTTTCGGAGACCCAGTACTTC
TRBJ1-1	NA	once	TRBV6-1	CASRGGANTEAFF	TGTGCCAGCAGGGGGGGTGCGAACACTGAAGCTTTCTTT
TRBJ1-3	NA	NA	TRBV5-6	CASSLAGGSSGNTIYF	TGTGCCAGCAGCTTGGCGGGGGGTAGCTCTGGAAACACCATATATTTT